A selection of T cell receptor beta chains follows, all from one sample in a study of blood T cell repertoires in COVID-19. Profiling relied on immunoSEQ multiplex PCR, and the TCRdb table lists in-frame clones only, not all of them. Here the sample spans approximately 140,000 clones, over 75% being singletons. Sequencing was performed on peripheral blood. All receptors derive from a man aged 55 to 70 with active or convalescent COVID-19. Each CDR3 is given without its conserved first and last residue. Each record gives: CDR3 protein, clone size, J gene, V gene. Expanded clones are given a class, and other clones once, few, many or no size at all.

ASSQSSGGHH,.,TRBJ2-7,TRBV3-1/TRBV3-2
ASSLSGGGTGELF,.,TRBJ2-2,TRBV28
ASSFAGEETQY,once,TRBJ2-5,TRBV6-5
ASSSGQGSTEAF,few,TRBJ1-1,TRBV19
ASSLAPLLARSSYNEQF,.,TRBJ2-1,TRBV7-2
ASRLQGGGGYT,once,TRBJ1-2,TRBV28
ASSYGQASNQPQH,.,TRBJ1-5,TRBV6-6
ASSTGQWNTEAF,.,TRBJ1-1,TRBV19
ASSRSAGGSGNTIY,few,TRBJ1-3,TRBV4-1
ASSTSRQGAGYGYT,few,TRBJ1-2,TRBV7-9
ASSLDRGHSGNTIY,.,TRBJ1-3,TRBV5-6
ATSRGPPGGSTDTQY,once,TRBJ2-3,TRBV15
ASSTGETTDTQY,.,TRBJ2-3,TRBV5-1
ASSVEAGASYNEQF,.,TRBJ2-1,TRBV9
ASRSAGGSYNEQF,.,TRBJ2-1,TRBV5-4
ASSQDSRTGLDEQF,once,TRBJ2-1,TRBV4-1
ASSPRVRVTEAF,.,TRBJ1-1,TRBV7-2
ASSSSGLAGGLSEGDTQY,.,TRBJ2-3,TRBV27
ASSAPGQGYSNEQF,.,TRBJ2-1,TRBV5-4
ASSPDNGNTIY,few,TRBJ1-3,TRBV18
ASSDSASFGELF,.,TRBJ2-2,TRBV6-4
ASRGGANQPQH,.,TRBJ1-5,TRBV6-5
ASRGQLNTEAF,.,TRBJ1-1,TRBV2
ASSPLAGARETQY,.,TRBJ2-5,TRBV11-2
ASKDGSVSTGELF,.,TRBJ2-2,TRBV28
ASSYSPGVREAF,.,TRBJ1-1,TRBV6-5
ASSLGSGEVGTQY,.,TRBJ2-5,TRBV11-2
ASSQGLAGGIQETQY,.,TRBJ2-5,TRBV5-4
ASRITGMTEAF,.,TRBJ1-1,TRBV28
ATSRATGTGWH,.,TRBJ1-5,TRBV15
ASSQATGGSEKLF,once,TRBJ1-4,TRBV4-2
ASSPLGEGTNEKLF,.,TRBJ1-4,TRBV18
ASSTGGSYEQY,.,TRBJ2-7,TRBV12-3/TRBV12-4
ASSAIYNEQF,.,TRBJ2-1,TRBV18
ASSYYPRGSYEQY,.,TRBJ2-7,TRBV6-5
ASSPSQRANTGELF,.,TRBJ2-2,TRBV9
ASSQDGAEWQPQH,once,TRBJ1-5,TRBV4-1
ASSPLGLLTKETQY,.,TRBJ2-5,TRBV28
ASSQDWGTGNTIY,few,TRBJ1-3,TRBV4-1
ASSGQGSYEQY,once,TRBJ2-7,TRBV25-1
ASSQEGGFGELF,.,TRBJ2-2,TRBV3-1/TRBV3-2
ASSQEVAGVQY,.,TRBJ2-4,TRBV14
ASSPTGNYGYT,.,TRBJ1-2,TRBV5-4
ASTRTGTFGTDTQY,.,TRBJ2-3,TRBV6-6
ASSTSGNSYNEQF,.,TRBJ2-1,TRBV4-2
ATRQASSYNSPLH,.,TRBJ1-6,TRBV2
AISEGREGYGYT,.,TRBJ1-2,TRBV10-3
ATSWGVNTEAF,.,TRBJ1-1,TRBV15
ASSPRGAVTDTQY,.,TRBJ2-3,TRBV18